The sequence of this T cell receptor beta chain was determined in a study of blood T cell repertoires in COVID-19. Only in-frame clones appear in the TCRdb table, and some are missing; sequencing was by immunoSEQ multiplex PCR. In the table there are about 210,000 clones, 84% of which are singletons. This clone was counted a single time. There are 14 residues in the CDR3. V was clipped by 8 bases and J by 7 bases; unmatched bases: 10. Germline CDR1 and CDR2: KGHSH and LQKENI. The clonotype originates from a woman in her fifties or sixties with active or convalescent COVID-19. The V call is TRBV18, the J call TRBJ2-1, with 8 nucleotides matching TRBD1. Source material: peripheral blood. The CDR3 protein is CASVTGVAVNEQFF. DNA for the CDR3: TGTGCCAGCGTGACAGGGGTAGCCGTGAATGAGCAGTTCTTC.